This T cell receptor (beta chain) was found in a study of blood T cell repertoires in COVID-19. The wider study: COVID-19 samples, acute and convalescent, were from the United States, Italy and Spain. PBMCs, B-cell-depleted T cells, or T cells were the source of the cDNA or gDNA that made up the material.

Original methodology: Amplified reference gene primers provided the basis for estimating nucleated cell counts. The repertoire was sequenced with immunoSEQ multiplex PCR; TCRdb's copy has only in-frame clones and lacks some. Clone size and V and J calls were adopted from that table, with D and trimming inferred from the DNA. Of tens of thousands of clones detected, roughly 90% appear once; the ten largest clones hold over 2.5%. This CDR3 has 16 residues. V usage is TRBV21-1 and J usage is TRBJ2-2; the table's D call, TRBD2, was not checked against the DNA. TRBV21-1 is described as a pseudogene. Sequenced input: peripheral blood. This receptor was identified in a human donor in a cohort sampled during active COVID-19. The CDR3 DNA follows: TGTGCCAGCAGCAAAGAGGCACTAGCGGGGACCGGGGAGCTGTTTTTT. This gives the protein CASSKEALAGTGELFF.